A single sample is the source of the 30 T cell receptor beta chains below, sequenced in a study of CD8 T cells in ankylosing spondylitis. These receptors' targets are unknown. Overall study findings and caveats: Ankylosing spondylitis blood appeared to carry a characteristic TCR beta motif of eight or nine highly homologous variants.

TCRdb used MiXCR to reprocess the 5' RACE reads, holding one entry per CDR3 protein. The sample yields about 700,000 distinct CDR3 sequences, 15% to 20% seen once. Source material: blood, either unsorted or a sorted T cell fraction (not recorded which). The receptors originated from a male donor with ankylosing spondylitis.

This chain connects TRBV11-2 to TRBJ2-3; TRBD2 agrees at 9 bases. There are 19 residues in the CDR3. V dropped 0 bases and J dropped 4; count of bases not matched to a gene: 14. Germline V gene lookup returns CDR1 SGHAT and CDR2 FQNNGV. The CDR3 loop is CASSLDSLAGLLSPDTQYF. The CDR3 DNA is TGTGCCAGCAGCTTAGATTCCCTAGCGGGACTTCTCTCCCCAGATACGCAGTATTTT.

The table lists this clonotype with many counts. This sequence joins TRBV29-1 and TRBJ2-7; D is perhaps TRBD1 (6 bases). Trimming took 0 bases from V and 6 from J, leaving 12 bases between them. Per the germline V gene, CDR1 is SQVTM and CDR2 is ANQGSEA. CDR3 length: 13 residues. The CDR3 DNA reads TGCAGCGTTGAAGAGCAGGCAGGGGTCGAGCAGTACTTC. Its translation: CSVEEQAGVEQYF.

This clonotype has just a few counts. This rearrangement joins TRBV20-1 to TRBJ2-7; perhaps TRBD1 as D (6 bases). Germline lookup yields CDR1 DFQATT and CDR2 SNEGSKA (reference sequence). This CDR3 is built from 13 residues. Between the trimmed V and J ends, which lost 4 bases and 1 base, there was a span of 11 bases. CDR3 in DNA: TGCAGTGCTATTCAGGGGTCTTCCTACGAGCAGTACTTC. This gives the protein CSAIQGSSYEQYF.

This clonotype was observed a few times. The J gene is TRBJ2-1, the V gene TRBV11-2, with 13 bases aligning to TRBD2. The CDR3 runs to 18 residues. Germline V gene data show CDR1 as SGHAT and CDR2 as FQNNGV. J was trimmed by 0 bases and V by 5 bases; bases with no gene match: 7. The CDR3 nucleotides are TGTGCCAGCAGCCCGGGACTAGCGGGAAGAAGCTCCTACAATGAGCAGTTCTTC. Encoded protein: CASSPGLAGRSSYNEQFF.

This clonotype was observed a handful of times. The chain carries TRBV5-1 and TRBJ1-4, with TRBD1 matching 8 bases. V was pared by 5 bases and J by 3 bases, with 6 bases of the junction left unmatched. From germline, CDR1 is SGHRS and CDR2 YFSETQ. The length of the CDR3 is 15 residues. The CDR3 loop reads CASRAGGASNEKLFF. CDR3 nucleotides: TGCGCCAGCAGGGCAGGGGGCGCGTCTAATGAAAAACTGTTTTTT.

There are a few counts of this clonotype. This chain joins TRBV12-5 and TRBJ2-5, with D possibly matching TRBD2 (6 bases). The CDR3 is 14 residues long. With 1 base removed from V and 5 bases from J, the gap between germline ends came to 11 bases. Germline V gene sequence: CDR1 LGHNT, CDR2 FRNRAP. The CDR3 spells CASGLDAAGETQYF. The CDR3 region has the DNA TGTGCTAGTGGTTTGGACGCGGCGGGGGAGACCCAGTACTTC.

The V gene is TRBV20-1, the J gene TRBJ2-1; 7 nucleotides line up with TRBD2. V shed 1 base, J shed 7 bases, and the junction held 7 bases outside the gene matches. Germline V gene lookup returns CDR1 DFQATT and CDR2 SNEGSKA (reference sequence). The CDR3 sequence is 14 residues long. The CDR3 protein is CSARGAAGENEQFF. CDR3 sequence (DNA): TGCAGTGCTAGAGGGGCGGCGGGGGAAAATGAGCAGTTCTTC.

The chain couples TRBV3-1 to TRBJ1-2; weak D call: TRBD1 (5 bases). Trimming shortened V by 1 base and J by 7 bases, and 7 bases separated the two germline ends. The CDR3 is made up of 12 amino acids. Germline lookup yields CDR1 LGHDT and CDR2 YNNKEL (reference sequence). Written as DNA, the CDR3 is TGTGCCAGCAGCCAAGGGGGCGTTGGCTACACCTTC. This encodes CASSQGGVGYTF. The whole variable domain, filled in from reference TRBV3-1 and TRBJ1-2, reads DTAVSQTPKYLVTQMGNDKSIKCEQNLGHDTMYWYKQDSKKFLKIMFSYNNKELIINETVPNRFSPKSPDKAHLNLHINSLELGDSAVYFCASSQGGVGYTFGSGTRLTVV.

This clonotype was seen only a few times. The chain uses TRBV6-5 and TRBJ2-7; 9 nucleotides match TRBD1. The CDR3 has 15 amino acids. Per germline, CDR1 MNHEY and CDR2 SVGAGI. Trimming removed 0 bases from V and 3 bases from J; junction bases left unmatched: 3. CDR3 in amino acids: CASSYSGQGIYEQYF. The CDR3, as DNA: TGTGCCAGCAGTTACTCGGGACAGGGTATCTACGAGCAGTACTTC.

This clonotype was seen only a few times. V is TRBV20-1 and J is TRBJ2-3; 8 bases line up with TRBD1. Germline V lookup: CDR1 DFQATT, CDR2 SNEGSKA (reference sequence). This CDR3 contains 13 residues. Trimming removed 3 bases from V and 7 bases from J; junction bases left unmatched: 6. Here the CDR3 DNA reads TGCAGTGCTAGCTGGACAGGGATTTATACGCAGTATTTT. Encoded protein: CSASWTGIYTQYF.

This clonotype came up once. At one of its ends the junction is not consistent with the germline gene, which may arise from a read error. This chain connects TRBV20-1 to TRBJ2-1; 7 bases agree with TRBD2. Germline V gene sequence: CDR1 DFQATT, CDR2 SNEGSKA (reference sequence). CDR3 length: 13 residues. As DNA, the CDR3 is TGCAGTGCCAGAGGGGAGCGGGGCTATGAGCAGTTCTTC. This translates into CSARGERGYEQFF.

As regards this clonotype: An end of the junction differs from the germline gene, which may be a read error. The chain uses TRBV5-1 and TRBJ2-2, with TRBD2 matching 11 bases. The CDR3 runs to 16 residues. Germline V CDR1 and CDR2: SGHRS, YFSETQ. The CDR3 spells CASSSRASGRTGGLFF. DNA of the CDR3: TGCGCCAGCAGCTCCCGGGCTAGCGGGAGGACCGGGGGGCTGTTTTTT.

This clonotype has a count of ten or more. This chain uses TRBV4-1 with TRBJ2-1; TRBD2 matches at 13 bases. Germline V gene data show CDR1 as MGHRA and CDR2 as YSYEKL. CDR3 length equals 17 residues. Trimming cost V 3 bases and J 5 bases; bases outside gene matches: 7. CDR3 in amino acids: CASSQALLAGGNNEQFF. The CDR3 DNA follows: TGCGCCAGCAGCCAGGCACTACTAGCGGGAGGGAACAATGAGCAGTTCTTC.

In its sample, this clonotype was seen a few times. V usage is TRBV5-6 and J usage is TRBJ1-6, with D tentatively TRBD1 (5 bases). V was trimmed by 4 bases and J by 8 bases, leaving 13 bases between them. The CDR3 spans 14 residues. Germline assignment: CDR1 SGHDT and CDR2 YYEEEE. This CDR3 is CASSLKTVHSPLHF. DNA for the CDR3: TGTGCCAGCAGCCTGAAGACAGTCCATTCACCCCTCCACTTT.

The gene calls are TRBV7-2 and TRBJ2-1, with D hard to call. CDR3 length equals 15 residues. Germline V lookup: CDR1 SGHTA, CDR2 FQGNSA. Deletions cut 2 bases from V and 0 bases from J, with 8 bases between. For the CDR3, the DNA is TGTGCCAGCAGCTTATCCCGGATCTCCTACAATGAGCAGTTCTTC. It specifies CASSLSRISYNEQFF.

The chain employs TRBV6-5 and TRBJ1-3, with TRBD1 matching over 11 bases. With V trimmed by 2 bases and J by 0 bases, 3 bases remained unmatched. The CDR3 sequence is 17 residues long. CDR1 MNHEY and CDR2 SVGAGI come from the germline V gene. Written as DNA, the CDR3 is TGTGCCAGCAGTTACAGGACAGGGGGCTACTCTGGAAACACCATATATTTT. Protein sequence: CASSYRTGGYSGNTIYF.

The chain employs TRBV12-3 or TRBV12-4 and TRBJ2-3; D unresolved. The CDR3 covers 16 residues. V was cut by 6 bases and J by 4 bases, with 20 bases left in between. CDR3 sequence: CASSTAQRAPSDTQYF. The CDR3 DNA reads TGTGCCAGCAGCACCGCCCAACGGGCTCCATCAGATACGCAGTATTTT.

The V and J genes are TRBV5-1 and TRBJ2-7, with 7 bases fitting TRBD1. CDR1 and CDR2 (germline): SGHRS, YFSETQ. This CDR3 has 16 amino acids. Unmatched junction bases numbered 9, after V lost 3 bases and J lost 0 bases. CDR3 loop: CASSWGTVRNSYEQYF. In DNA, the CDR3 is TGCGCCAGCAGCTGGGGGACAGTCCGAAACTCCTACGAGCAGTACTTC.

This clonotype has a handful of counts. The chain has TRBV5-6 and TRBJ1-1, with a weak D call TRBD1 (6 bases). The V and J ends lost 4 bases and 1 base respectively, with 11 bases between them. Germline CDR1 SGHDT, CDR2 YYEEEE. CDR3 length: 14 amino acids. CDR3 sequence: CASSPGTKNTEAFF. CDR3 nucleotide sequence: TGTGCCAGCAGCCCCGGGACAAAGAACACTGAAGCTTTCTTT.

This clonotype was recorded a few times. The CDR3 reads CASGPGRGRQDTQYF. DNA for the CDR3: TGTGCTAGTGGTCCAGGGCGGGGGCGGCAGGATACGCAGTATTTT. This chain connects TRBV12-5 to TRBJ2-3, with D possibly TRBD2 on 7 matching bases. The CDR3 sequence is 15 residues long. CDR1 and CDR2 (germline): LGHNT, FRNRAP. The V end was cut by 5 bases, the J end by 6 bases, with 18 bases between.

The rearrangement uses TRBV30 and TRBJ2-1; D not certain. The ends were cut back, 2 bases at V and 4 bases at J, with 15 bases in the middle. CDR1 is GTSNPN and CDR2 is SVGIG in the germline V gene (reference sequence). CDR3 length: 15 amino acids. CDR3 nucleotide sequence: TGTGCCTGGAGTATGGACGACGAAGATTACAATGAGCAGTTCTTC. It is translated as CAWSMDDEDYNEQFF.

In DNA, the CDR3 is TGTGCCAGCAGCCAAGATCTCCTACTTTGGGAGACCCAGTACTTC. As protein: CASSQDLLLWETQYF. This sequence joins TRBV4-2 and TRBJ2-5, with D uncertain. In germline, CDR1 is LGHNA, CDR2 YNFKEQ. The germline V and J ends were trimmed by 0 bases and 5 bases, with 13 bases remaining between them. The CDR3 has 15 amino acids.

CDR3 nucleotide sequence: TGTGCCACCAGCAGAGAGGGGGGCGGCGAGCAGTACTTC. Amino acid sequence: CATSREGGGEQYF. This sequence joins TRBV15 and TRBJ2-7; D is possibly TRBD1 or TRBD2 (6 bases each). The CDR3 is made up of 13 amino acids. Trimming removed 0 bases at V and 6 bases at J, with 9 bases between. Germline CDR1 reads LNHNV; CDR2 reads YYDKDF (reference sequence). The variable domain in full, completed from reference TRBV15 and TRBJ2-7, reads DAMVIQNPRYQVTQFGKPVTLSCSQTLNHNVMYWYQQKSSQAPKLLFHYYDKDFNNEADTPDNFQSRRPNTSFCFLDIRSPGLGDTAMYLCATSREGGGEQYFGPGTRLTVT.

This clonotype came up many times. The CDR3 coding sequence is TGTGCCAGCAGTGAGACAAGGCCGGGACTAAACATTCAGTACTTC. This gives the protein CASSETRPGLNIQYF. The rearrangement links TRBV6-1 to TRBJ2-4, with D perhaps TRBD2 (6 bases). Germline V gene sequence: CDR1 MNHNS, CDR2 SASEGT. V was clipped by 3 bases and J by 6 bases, with 15 bases between them. The CDR3 has 15 amino acids.

V and J are TRBV7-4 and TRBJ1-5; D gene unclear. V lost 1 base and J 0 bases, leaving 19 bases between the germline ends. The CDR3 is 19 amino acids. In germline, CDR1 is SGHVT, CDR2 SQSDAQ. The CDR3: CASSLGLWGFGNSNQPQHF. The CDR3 DNA is TGTGCCAGCAGCTTAGGGTTATGGGGTTTCGGTAATAGCAATCAGCCCCAGCATTTT.

This clonotype has more than one count but fewer than ten. The gene calls are TRBV7-2 and TRBJ1-3; D unclear. Trimming took 5 bases from V and 0 from J, leaving 11 bases between them. Germline lookup yields CDR1 SGHTA and CDR2 FQGNSA. The CDR3 is 15 amino acids. The DNA of the CDR3 is TGTGCCAGCAGCCCGAACTTGGGCTCTGGAAACACCATATATTTT. Translating gives CASSPNLGSGNTIYF.

V is TRBV20-1 and J is TRBJ1-5; TRBD1 matches at 7 bases. V was pared by 7 bases and J by 7 bases, with 10 bases of the junction left unmatched. CDR1 is DFQATT, CDR2 SNEGSKA, per germline (reference sequence). The CDR3 has 13 amino acids. CDR3 sequence reads: CSVPRQGGQPQHF. CDR3 nucleotides: TGCAGTGTTCCAAGACAGGGTGGACAGCCCCAGCATTTT.

The CDR3 DNA reads TGTGCCAGCAGTGGAGCGGTAAGCTCCTACAATGAGCAGTTCTTC. This sequence encodes CASSGAVSSYNEQFF. The chain recombines TRBV6-1 with TRBJ2-1, with D possibly being TRBD2 (5 bases). V shed 4 bases and J shed 0 bases, with 10 bases lying between them. Germline V gene data show CDR1 as MNHNS and CDR2 as SASEGT. This CDR3 spans 15 amino acids.

The V call is TRBV4-1, the J call TRBJ1-5; D not certain. Trimming pared 0 bases from V and 7 bases from J, leaving 13 bases between. The germline CDR1 and CDR2 sequences are MGHRA and YSYEKL. This CDR3 contains 15 residues. The CDR3 is CASSQEVVLGQPQHF. Here the CDR3 DNA reads TGCGCCAGCAGCCAAGAAGTGGTCCTGGGGCAGCCCCAGCATTTT.

The chain has TRBV10-3 and TRBJ2-5; D gene unclear. This CDR3 comprises 13 residues. V was shortened by 4 bases and J by 1 base, with 7 bases between the two germline ends. Germline V CDR1 and CDR2: ENHRY, SYGVKD. In DNA form, the CDR3 reads TGTGCCATCAGTGGTGGCAGCCAAGAGACCCAGTACTTC. This gives the protein CAISGGSQETQYF.